Each of the 7 T cell receptor beta chains below was sequenced from the same sample in a study of cytomegalovirus exposure and HLA in healthy donors. PCR involved 60 Vbeta and 13 Jbeta primers. Sequencing was performed with immunoSEQ multiplex PCR; in TCRdb, only in-frame clones are kept and a portion is missing. Of under 150,000 clones listed, around 77% are singletons. Sequenced sample: PBMCs. The receptors were sampled from a woman under 40 in good health and CMV-seropositive.

V and J are TRBV5-1 and TRBJ2-1; TRBD2 matches at 12 bases. The CDR3 has 15 amino acids. Germline CDR1 and CDR2: SGHRS and YFSETQ. The trim removed 4 bases at V and 3 bases at J, leaving 2 bases unmatched. Here the CDR3 DNA reads TGCGCCAGCAGCGTGACTAGCGGGAGCTACAATGAGCAGTTCTTC. Its protein product is CASSVTSGSYNEQFF.

This clone has a single count. The chain has TRBV21-1 and TRBJ1-6; the D call in the table, TRBD1, was not verified against the DNA. TRBV21-1 is a pseudogene segment. The CDR3 is 17 residues long. The CDR3 coding sequence is TGTGCCAGCAGCGCCTTCCACGGACAGGGCCGGAATTCACCCCTCCACTTT. Translated: CASSAFHGQGRNSPLHF.

The chain joins TRBV5-1 to TRBJ2-1; a possible D gene is TRBD2 (5 bases). The CDR3 totals 15 residues. Looked up from germline, CDR1 is SGHRS and CDR2 is YFSETQ. Trimming cost V 4 bases and J 0 bases, with 11 bases left between them. The CDR3 protein is CASSADGLSYNEQFF. The CDR3 bases are TGCGCCAGCAGCGCGGACGGACTCTCCTACAATGAGCAGTTCTTC.

The table lists this clone with a few counts. The rearrangement links TRBV6-5 to TRBJ2-7; 7 bases are a match to TRBD1. J gave up 3 bases and V 5 bases, and 7 bases lay outside the gene matches. Germline V lookup: CDR1 MNHEY, CDR2 SVGAGI. The CDR3 runs 14 residues. CDR3 loop: CASSASGTVYEQYF. CDR3 bases: TGTGCCAGCAGTGCCTCCGGGACAGTCTACGAGCAGTACTTC.

The rearrangement uses TRBV15 and TRBJ1-1, with 8 bases matching TRBD1. There are 15 residues in the CDR3. Trimming took 2 bases from V and 2 from J; bases not matched to a gene: 4. Germline CDR1 is LNHNV and CDR2 is YYDKDF (reference sequence). The CDR3 protein is CATSRTDRGNTEAFF. CDR3 DNA sequence: TGTGCCACCAGCAGAACTGACAGGGGCAACACTGAAGCTTTCTTT.

This clone has just a few counts. The rearrangement joins TRBV19 to TRBJ2-1; 7 bases line up with TRBD2. The CDR3 has 15 residues. Germline-derived CDR1 and CDR2 are LNHDA and SQIVND (reference sequence). Losses at the gene ends were 8 bases for V and 0 bases for J; bases not matched to a gene: 7. Written as DNA, the CDR3 is TGTGCCAGTTTAGCGGGTCCAAGCTCCTACAATGAGCAGTTCTTC. It encodes CASLAGPSSYNEQFF.

Here the CDR3 DNA reads TGCAGCGCTGGAGCGGGAAACTCCTACGAGCAGTACTTC. It codes for CSAGAGNSYEQYF. The rearrangement links TRBV29-1 to TRBJ2-7, with TRBD2 identical over 7 bases. The CDR3 consists of 13 residues. The V gene end was trimmed by 7 bases and the J gene end by 0 bases; junction bases not matched to a gene: 6. The germline gives CDR1 SQVTM, CDR2 ANQGSEA.